This T cell receptor (beta chain) was identified in a study of beta chain features in type 1 diabetes. Overall study findings and caveats: A moderate, significant TCRB CDR3 shortening appeared in type 1 diabetes across four CD4+ subsets.

A note on this clone: What it binds is not known.

Expressed TCRB transcripts were sequenced because the entire RNA isolate underwent reverse transcription. TCRdb's table, derived via immunoSEQ multiplex PCR, lists solely in-frame clones and lacks some. Of roughly 24,000 clones in the sample, under 75% are singletons; the top ten hold 4% to 4.5%. V lost 6 bases and J lost 2, with 12 bases in between. Germline assignment: CDR1 SGHRS and CDR2 YFSETQ. The CDR3 runs to 13 residues. This receptor was obtained from a man younger than 30 with type 1 diabetes. The sequencing sample was made of Tregs from blood. V gene TRBV5-1 combines with J gene TRBJ2-7; weak D call: TRBD2 (5 bases). CDR3 DNA sequence: TGCGCCAGCAAGGCCGAGGGTACCTACGAGCAGTACTTC. It is translated as CASKAEGTYEQYF.